These 5 T cell receptor beta chains share one sample of origin, sequenced in a study of vaccination and CD4 T cells after COVID-19. TCRdb itself ran the PCR reads through MiXCR, one entry per CDR3 protein. The repertoire holds roughly 16,000 distinct CDR3 sequences, with 66% as singletons. Sequenced here: CD4+ T cells from blood, sampled after SARS-CoV-2 vaccination. The receptors were sampled from a human donor who had recovered from COVID-19.

The V gene is TRBV20-1, the J gene TRBJ2-1, with 13 bases aligning to TRBD2. J was trimmed by 0 bases and V by 1 base; bases with no gene match: 0. This CDR3 region has 16 residues. Germline values: CDR1 DFQATT, CDR2 SNEGSKA (reference sequence). The CDR3 region is CSARGTSGSSYNEQFF. In DNA form, the CDR3 reads TGCAGTGCTAGAGGGACTAGCGGGAGCTCCTACAATGAGCAGTTCTTC.

The chain joins TRBV6-1 to TRBJ2-7; possibly TRBD1 for D (5 bases). CDR1 is MNHNS, CDR2 SASEGT, per germline. This CDR3 is 15 amino acids long. V dropped 6 bases and J dropped 3 bases, with 18 bases sitting between them. The CDR3 bases are TGTGCCAGCAGCCTCGACTTAGGGGCCGACTACGAGCAGTACTTC. Amino acid sequence: CASSLDLGADYEQYF.

The CDR3 is CASKGREIRTDTQYF. The DNA for the CDR3 is TGTGCCAGCAAAGGGAGGGAGATTCGCACAGATACGCAGTATTTT. This sequence joins TRBV28 and TRBJ2-3; 7 nucleotides line up with TRBD2. CDR3 length: 15 residues. The germline CDR1 and CDR2 sequences are MDHEN and SYDVKM. Trimming at V came to 7 bases and at J to 1 base, leaving 8 bases not matched to a gene.

The chain recombines TRBV20-1 with TRBJ1-5; a weak D match, TRBD1 (6 bases). CDR3 length: 18 residues. Trimming took 0 bases from V and 8 from J, leaving 26 bases between them. Germline values: CDR1 DFQATT, CDR2 SNEGSKA (reference sequence). CDR3 in amino acids: CSAREGRRGVLLEEPQHF. As DNA, the CDR3 is TGCAGTGCTAGAGAGGGACGGAGGGGGGTCCTCCTTGAGGAGCCCCAGCATTTT.

The chain is built from TRBV19 and TRBJ1-1; tentative D call: TRBD1 (6 bases). CDR1 and CDR2 from the germline V gene are LNHDA and SQIVND (reference sequence). V was clipped by 3 bases and J by 3 bases, with 17 bases between them. The length of the CDR3 is 16 residues. This CDR3 is CASSILAGTKDTEAFF. CDR3 bases: TGTGCCAGTAGTATTTTAGCGGGGACAAAAGACACTGAAGCTTTCTTT.